This entry is about one T cell receptor (beta chain). Antigen specificity is unknown. CDR3 length: 16 residues. V lost 2 bases and J lost 1; bases outside the gene matches: 3. Germline CDR1 reads SEHNR; CDR2 reads FQNEAQ (reference sequence). This sample is part of a study of T cell repertoires in cytomegalovirus infection. In TCRdb, the reads were re-called with MiXCR into one record per CDR3 protein. The repertoire consists of about 150,000 distinct CDR3 sequences, with roughly 18% occurring once and the leading ten covering over 15%. Study-wide points: Clonotype analysis showed dominance of the ex vivo response by HLA-C-restricted CMV-specific TCR beta clonotypes.

This chain joins TRBV7-9 and TRBJ2-2, with 8 bases matching TRBD2. The receptor comes from a human donor in good health (CMV status not recorded). Some clones in this sample may be carry-over from other donors' samples. Sequenced material: CD8+ T cells from PBMCs. The CDR3 is CASSLTAGGNTGELFF. DNA for the CDR3: TGTGCCAGCAGCTTAACCGCGGGGGGGAACACCGGGGAGCTGTTTTTT.